These T cell receptor beta chains were read from a single sample in a study of response to subunit inactivated influenza vaccine. From the RT-PCR reads, TCRdb called clonotypes with MiXCR, one entry per CDR3 protein. In the table there are approximately 230,000 distinct CDR3 sequences, 12% of which are singletons. The input for sequencing was non-naive T cells sorted from PBMCs, taken 14 to 15 days before vaccination. Receptors were obtained from a man aged 45-65 years who received an inactivated influenza vaccine. CDR3s include the opening cysteine and the closing phenylalanine or tryptophan. The D gene is left open where the match is weak. Not every row has a clone size; where given, it reads once, few, many or a size class.

d_gene: TRBD2
j_gene: TRBJ2-5
v_gene: TRBV20-1
abundance: few
CDR3aa: CSAYSGGFETQYF
CDR3nt: TGCAGTGCATATAGCGGGGGGTTTGAGACCCAGTACTTC

d_gene: .
j_gene: TRBJ1-4
v_gene: TRBV4-3
abundance: .
CDR3aa: CASSQDWGAHEKLFF
CDR3nt: TGCGCCAGCAGCCAAGACTGGGGGGCGCATGAAAAACTGTTTTTT

d_gene: .
j_gene: TRBJ2-3
v_gene: TRBV28
abundance: many
CDR3aa: CASSLSSTDTQYF
CDR3nt: TGTGCCAGCAGTTTATCCAGTACAGATACGCAGTATTTT

d_gene: TRBD2
j_gene: TRBJ2-1
v_gene: TRBV6-2/TRBV6-3
abundance: .
CDR3aa: CASSYTRGGLAYNEQFF
CDR3nt: TGTGCCAGCAGTTACACGCGGGGGGGTCTGGCCTACAATGAGCAGTTCTTC

d_gene: .
j_gene: TRBJ2-1
v_gene: TRBV12-3/TRBV12-4
abundance: many
CDR3aa: CASSPRDSRTNEQFF
CDR3nt: TGTGCCAGCAGTCCGCGGGACAGCCGGACCAATGAGCAGTTCTTC

d_gene: .
j_gene: TRBJ2-3
v_gene: TRBV29-1
abundance: few
CDR3aa: CSVVRGSTNTDTQYF
CDR3nt: TGCAGCGTTGTTAGGGGATCTACAAACACAGATACGCAGTATTTT

d_gene: TRBD2
j_gene: TRBJ2-7
v_gene: TRBV28
abundance: few
CDR3aa: CASRKAGTSSYEQYF
CDR3nt: TGTGCCAGCAGGAAAGCGGGGACTAGCTCCTACGAGCAGTACTTC

d_gene: TRBD2
j_gene: TRBJ2-5
v_gene: TRBV29-1
abundance: few
CDR3aa: CSVEGLAGVVQETQYF
CDR3nt: TGCAGCGTTGAGGGACTAGCGGGGGTCGTACAAGAGACCCAGTACTTC

d_gene: .
j_gene: TRBJ1-2
v_gene: TRBV6-1
abundance: few
CDR3aa: CASSEARLSAYGYTF
CDR3nt: TGTGCCAGCAGTGAAGCGCGACTCTCCGCCTATGGCTACACCTTC

d_gene: TRBD2
j_gene: TRBJ2-1
v_gene: TRBV7-9
abundance: many
CDR3aa: CASSPRGGLGNEQFF
CDR3nt: TGTGCCAGCAGCCCCCGGGGGGGCCTAGGTAATGAGCAGTTCTTC

d_gene: .
j_gene: TRBJ2-3
v_gene: TRBV24-1
abundance: .
CDR3aa: CATSDSGPDTQYF
CDR3nt: TGTGCCACCAGTGATTCGGGGCCAGATACGCAGTATTTT

d_gene: .
j_gene: TRBJ2-6
v_gene: TRBV6-1
abundance: few
CDR3aa: CASSENRGGAGANVLTF
CDR3nt: TGTGCCAGCAGTGAGAACCGGGGCGGGGCTGGGGCCAACGTCCTGACTTTC

d_gene: .
j_gene: TRBJ2-7
v_gene: TRBV20-1
abundance: .
CDR3aa: CSARDGRTDYEQYF
CDR3nt: TGCAGTGCTAGAGATGGGCGGACGGATTACGAGCAGTACTTC

d_gene: .
j_gene: TRBJ2-5
v_gene: TRBV20-1
abundance: .
CDR3aa: CSARPTVGGGETQYF
CDR3nt: TGCAGTGCTAGACCGACTGTAGGGGGGGGAGAGACCCAGTACTTC

d_gene: .
j_gene: TRBJ2-7
v_gene: TRBV9
abundance: .
CDR3aa: CASSGGGRDEQYF
CDR3nt: TGTGCCAGCAGCGGGGGGGGGCGCGACGAGCAGTACTTC

d_gene: TRBD2
j_gene: TRBJ2-7
v_gene: TRBV9
abundance: .
CDR3aa: CASSPRTSGSTYEQYF
CDR3nt: TGTGCCAGCAGCCCGAGGACTAGCGGGAGTACCTACGAGCAGTACTTC

d_gene: .
j_gene: TRBJ2-3
v_gene: TRBV6-5
abundance: many
CDR3aa: CASSYSAGGTDTQYF
CDR3nt: TGTGCCAGCAGTTACTCGGCGGGCGGTACAGATACGCAGTATTTT